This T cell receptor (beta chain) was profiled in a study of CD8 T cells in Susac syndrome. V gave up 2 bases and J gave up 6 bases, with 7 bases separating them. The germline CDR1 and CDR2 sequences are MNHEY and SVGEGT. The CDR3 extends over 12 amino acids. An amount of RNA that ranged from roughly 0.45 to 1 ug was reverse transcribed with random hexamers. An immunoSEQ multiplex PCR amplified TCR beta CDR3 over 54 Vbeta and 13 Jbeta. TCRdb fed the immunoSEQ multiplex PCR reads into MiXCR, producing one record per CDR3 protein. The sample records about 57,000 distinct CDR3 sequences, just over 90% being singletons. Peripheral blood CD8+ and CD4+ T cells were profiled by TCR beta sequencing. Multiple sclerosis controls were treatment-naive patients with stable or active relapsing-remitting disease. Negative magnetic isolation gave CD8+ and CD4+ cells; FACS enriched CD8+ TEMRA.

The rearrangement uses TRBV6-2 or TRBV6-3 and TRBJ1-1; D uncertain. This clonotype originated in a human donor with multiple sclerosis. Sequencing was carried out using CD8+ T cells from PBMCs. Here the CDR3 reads CASSYGLAEAFF. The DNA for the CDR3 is TGTGCCAGCAGTTACGGGTTGGCTGAAGCTTTCTTT.